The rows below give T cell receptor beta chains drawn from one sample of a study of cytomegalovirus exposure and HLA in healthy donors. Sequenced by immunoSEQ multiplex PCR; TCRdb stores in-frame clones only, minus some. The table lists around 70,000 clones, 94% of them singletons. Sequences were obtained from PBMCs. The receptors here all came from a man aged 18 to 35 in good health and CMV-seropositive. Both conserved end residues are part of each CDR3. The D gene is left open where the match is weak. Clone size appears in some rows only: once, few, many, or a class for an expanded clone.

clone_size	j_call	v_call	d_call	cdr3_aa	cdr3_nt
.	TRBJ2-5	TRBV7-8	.	CASSPDAGTQYF	TGTGCCAGCAGCCCCGATGCGGGGACCCAGTACTTC
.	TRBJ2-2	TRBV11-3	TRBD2	CASSRGEWGTGELFF	TGTGCCAGCAGCCGGGGGGAGTGGGGCACCGGGGAGCTGTTTTTT
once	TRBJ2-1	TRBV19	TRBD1	CASSIRDRDYNEQFF	TGTGCCAGTAGTATCCGGGACAGGGACTACAATGAGCAGTTCTTC
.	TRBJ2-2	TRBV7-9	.	CASSSGGRPGELFF	TGTGCCAGCAGCTCAGGAGGGAGGCCCGGGGAGCTGTTTTTT
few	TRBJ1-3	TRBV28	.	CASREVYSGNTIYF	TGTGCCAGCAGGGAGGTGTACTCTGGAAACACCATATATTTT
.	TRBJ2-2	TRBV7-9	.	CASRRREVNTGELFF	TGTGCCAGCAGAAGGAGGGAAGTGAACACCGGGGAGCTGTTTTTT
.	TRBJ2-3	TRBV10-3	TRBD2	CAISESRASGSETDTQYF	TGTGCCATCAGTGAGTCTAGGGCTAGCGGGAGTGAAACAGATACGCAGTATTTT
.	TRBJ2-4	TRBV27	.	CASSLRAGNIQYF	TGTGCCAGCAGTCTCCGGGCGGGAAACATTCAGTACTTC
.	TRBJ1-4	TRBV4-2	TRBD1	CASSPMTGQGAEKLFF	TGTGCCAGCAGCCCTATGACGGGACAGGGGGCAGAAAAACTGTTTTTT
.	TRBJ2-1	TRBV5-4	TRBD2	CASSLLTSGNNEQFF	TGTGCCAGCAGCTTGCTGACTAGCGGAAACAATGAGCAGTTCTTC
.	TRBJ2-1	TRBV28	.	CGSANPARYNEQFF	TGTGGTAGCGCTAACCCGGCCAGGTACAATGAGCAGTTCTTC
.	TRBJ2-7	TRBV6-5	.	CASSYSSTGSGEQYF	TGTGCCAGCAGTTACTCGAGTACAGGGTCTGGCGAGCAGTACTTC
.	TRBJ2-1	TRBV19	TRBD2	CASTSPPGTSIYNEQFF	TGTGCCAGTACCTCTCCCCCCGGGACTAGTATCTACAATGAGCAGTTCTTC
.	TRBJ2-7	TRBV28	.	CASSFWTNYEQYF	TGTGCCAGCAGTTTTTGGACAAACTACGAGCAGTACTTC
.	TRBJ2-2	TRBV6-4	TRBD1	CASSPDRATNTGELFF	TGTGCCAGCAGTCCCGACAGGGCGACGAACACCGGGGAGCTGTTTTTT
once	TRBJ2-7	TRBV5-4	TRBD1	CASSLGQDPYEQYF	TGTGCCAGCAGCCTAGGACAGGACCCCTACGAGCAGTACTTC
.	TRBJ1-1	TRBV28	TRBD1	CASSQPGGATEAFF	TGTGCCAGCAGTCAACCAGGGGGCGCGACTGAAGCTTTCTTT
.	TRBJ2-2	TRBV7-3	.	CASSLSGGTYTGELFF	TGTGCCAGCAGCTTAAGTGGCGGGACCTACACCGGGGAGCTGTTTTTT
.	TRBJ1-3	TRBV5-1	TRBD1	CASSLAGTAGNTIYF	TGCGCCAGCAGCCTGGCCGGGACAGCCGGAAACACCATATATTTT
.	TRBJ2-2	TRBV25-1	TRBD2	CASSGKVAGGRNTGELFF	TGTGCCAGCAGTGGAAAAGTAGCGGGAGGCCGGAACACCGGGGAGCTGTTTTTT